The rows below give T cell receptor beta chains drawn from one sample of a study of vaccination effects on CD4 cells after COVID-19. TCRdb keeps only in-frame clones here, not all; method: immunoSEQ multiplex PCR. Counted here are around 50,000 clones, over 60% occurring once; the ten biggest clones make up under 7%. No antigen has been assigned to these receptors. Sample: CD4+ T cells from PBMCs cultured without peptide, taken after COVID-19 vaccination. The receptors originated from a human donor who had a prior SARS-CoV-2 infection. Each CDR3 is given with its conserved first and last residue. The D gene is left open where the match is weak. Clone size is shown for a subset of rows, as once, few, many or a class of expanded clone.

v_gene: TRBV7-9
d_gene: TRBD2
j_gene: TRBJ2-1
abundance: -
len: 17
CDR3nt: TGTGCCAGCAGCTTCGAAACTAGCGGAAGCTCCTACAATGAGCAGTTCTTC
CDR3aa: CASSFETSGSSYNEQFF

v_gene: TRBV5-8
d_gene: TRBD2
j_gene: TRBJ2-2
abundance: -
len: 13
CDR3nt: TGTGCCAGCAGCCGGCGGGGGTCCGGGGAGCTGTTTTTT
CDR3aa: CASSRRGSGELFF

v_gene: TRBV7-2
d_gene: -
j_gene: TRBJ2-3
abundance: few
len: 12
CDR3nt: TGTGCCAGCAGCTTAGAACCAGATACGCAGTATTTT
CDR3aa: CASSLEPDTQYF

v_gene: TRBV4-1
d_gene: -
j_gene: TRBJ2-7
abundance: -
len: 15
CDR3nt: TGCGCCAGCAGCCATTACCCCAGGATCCAGGACGAGCAGTACTTC
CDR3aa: CASSHYPRIQDEQYF

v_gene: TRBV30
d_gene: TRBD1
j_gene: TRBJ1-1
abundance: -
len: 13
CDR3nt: TGTGCCTGGAAGGGACAGTGGAACACTGAAGCTTTCTTT
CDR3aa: CAWKGQWNTEAFF

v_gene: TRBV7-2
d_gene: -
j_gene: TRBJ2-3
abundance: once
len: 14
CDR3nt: TGTGCCAGCAGCTTAAAGGGGACTACAGATACGCAGTATTTT
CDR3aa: CASSLKGTTDTQYF

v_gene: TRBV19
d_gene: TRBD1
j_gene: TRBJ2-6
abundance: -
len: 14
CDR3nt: TGTGCCAGTAGTAGCGGACAGGGCATTTCCCTCCAGACTTTC
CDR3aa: CASSSGQGISLQTF

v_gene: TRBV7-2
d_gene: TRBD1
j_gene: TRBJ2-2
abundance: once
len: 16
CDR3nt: TGTGCCAGCAGCTTACCCAGGGGGTCGGGCACCGGGGAGCTGTTTTTT
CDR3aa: CASSLPRGSGTGELFF

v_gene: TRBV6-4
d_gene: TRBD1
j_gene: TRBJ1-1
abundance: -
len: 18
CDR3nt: TGTGCCAGCAGTGACCCTGTCGGCGGGACAGGAACGAACACTGAAGCTTTCTTT
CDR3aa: CASSDPVGGTGTNTEAFF

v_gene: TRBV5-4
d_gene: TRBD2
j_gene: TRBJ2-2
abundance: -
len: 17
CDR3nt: TGTGCCAGCAGTCTCTTAAGGCCTGGGGGGGGAGCCGGGGAGCTGTTTTTT
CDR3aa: CASSLLRPGGGAGELFF

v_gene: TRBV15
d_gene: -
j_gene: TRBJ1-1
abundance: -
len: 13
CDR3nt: TGTGCCACCAGCAAAGAGCCGAACACTGAAGCTTTCTTT
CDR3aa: CATSKEPNTEAFF

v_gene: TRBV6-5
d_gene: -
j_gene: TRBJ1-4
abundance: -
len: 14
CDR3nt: TGTGCCAGCAGTACAGGACGGGATAATGAAAAACTGTTTTTT
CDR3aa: CASSTGRDNEKLFF

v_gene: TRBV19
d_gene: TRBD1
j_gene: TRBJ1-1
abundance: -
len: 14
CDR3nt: TGTGCCAGTAGTATCATTGACAGGGGAAGCGAAGCTTTCTTT
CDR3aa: CASSIIDRGSEAFF

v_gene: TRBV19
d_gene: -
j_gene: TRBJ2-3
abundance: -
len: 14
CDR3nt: TGTGCCAGTAATTCTGGCGGGGGCACAGATACGCAGTATTTT
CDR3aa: CASNSGGGTDTQYF

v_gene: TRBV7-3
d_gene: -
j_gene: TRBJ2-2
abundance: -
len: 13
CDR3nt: TGTGCCAGCAGCTTAACGAACACCGGGGAGCTGTTTTTT
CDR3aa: CASSLTNTGELFF

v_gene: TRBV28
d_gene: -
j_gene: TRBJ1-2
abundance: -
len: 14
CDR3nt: TGTGCCAGCAGTTCCCGAGGGAGTACCATCGGCTACACCTTC
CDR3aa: CASSSRGSTIGYTF

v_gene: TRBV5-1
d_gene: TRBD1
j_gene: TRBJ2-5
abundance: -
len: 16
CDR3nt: TGCGCCAGCAGCCGAAGCGGACAGGGGGCCCTGGAGACCCAGTACTTC
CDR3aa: CASSRSGQGALETQYF

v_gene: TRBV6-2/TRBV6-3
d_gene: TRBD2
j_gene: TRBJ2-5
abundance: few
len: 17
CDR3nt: TGTGCCAGCAGTAGTGGTCGGACTAGCGGGTGGCGGGAGACCCAGTACTTC
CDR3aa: CASSSGRTSGWRETQYF

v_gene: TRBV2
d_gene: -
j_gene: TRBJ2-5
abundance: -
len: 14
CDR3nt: TGTGCCAGCAGTGATAAGGGATGGCAAGAGACCCAGTACTTC
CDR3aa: CASSDKGWQETQYF

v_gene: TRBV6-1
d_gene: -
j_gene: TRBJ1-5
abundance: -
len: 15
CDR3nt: TGTGCCAGCAGTAGGACGGACTTTAGCAATCAGCCCCAGCATTTT
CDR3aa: CASSRTDFSNQPQHF

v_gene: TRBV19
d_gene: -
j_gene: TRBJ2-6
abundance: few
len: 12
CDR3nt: TGTGCCAGGACTTCTGGGGCCAACGTCCTGACTTTC
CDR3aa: CARTSGANVLTF

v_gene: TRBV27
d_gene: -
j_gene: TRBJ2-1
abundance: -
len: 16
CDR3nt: TGTGCCAGCAGTTTTTCACCCGCCTCGGGATACAATGAGCAGTTCTTC
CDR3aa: CASSFSPASGYNEQFF

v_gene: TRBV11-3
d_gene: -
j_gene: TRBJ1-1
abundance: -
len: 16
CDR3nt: TGTGCCAGCAGCTTGCGTGGGGGGGCCCGCAACACTGAAGCTTTCTTT
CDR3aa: CASSLRGGARNTEAFF

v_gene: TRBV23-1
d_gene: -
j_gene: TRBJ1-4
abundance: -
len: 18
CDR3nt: TGCGCCAGCAGTCAATCAAGGCGTGTCTTACAAGAAGGTGAAAAACTGTTTTTT
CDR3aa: CASSQSRRVLQEGEKLFF

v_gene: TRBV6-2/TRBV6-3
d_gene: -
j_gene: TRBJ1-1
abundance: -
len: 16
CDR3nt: TGTGCCAGCAGTCAAAACCGGGACACCAGTCGGGAGAAAGCTTTCTTT
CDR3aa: CASSQNRDTSREKAFF

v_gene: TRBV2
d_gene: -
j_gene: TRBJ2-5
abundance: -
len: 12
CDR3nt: TGTGCCAGCGGCTTAGTCCAAGAGACCCAGTACTTC
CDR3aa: CASGLVQETQYF

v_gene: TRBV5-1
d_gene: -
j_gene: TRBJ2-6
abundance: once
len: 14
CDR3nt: TGCGCCAGCGATGTCGGCTCTGGGGCCAACGTCCTGACTTTC
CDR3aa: CASDVGSGANVLTF

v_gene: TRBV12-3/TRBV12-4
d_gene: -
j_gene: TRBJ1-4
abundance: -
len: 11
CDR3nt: TGTGCCAGCAGTTCAAGAGAAAAACTGTTTTTT
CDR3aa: CASSSREKLFF

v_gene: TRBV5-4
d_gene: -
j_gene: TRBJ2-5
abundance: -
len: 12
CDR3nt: TGTGCCAGCAGCCCTGGCGGAGGGACCCAGTACTTC
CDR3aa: CASSPGGGTQYF

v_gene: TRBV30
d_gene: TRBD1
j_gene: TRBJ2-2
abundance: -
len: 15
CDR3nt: TGTGCCTGGAAAGTTTTAGGGGGCAACACCGGGGAGCTGTTTTTT
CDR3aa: CAWKVLGGNTGELFF

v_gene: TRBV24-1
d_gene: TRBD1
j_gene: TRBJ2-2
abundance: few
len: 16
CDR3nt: TGTGCCACCAGTGATGGGGACAGGGTGGGCACCGGGGAGCTGTTTTTT
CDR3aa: CATSDGDRVGTGELFF

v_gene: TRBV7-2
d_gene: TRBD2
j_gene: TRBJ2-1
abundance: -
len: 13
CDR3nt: TGTGCCAGCAGATCAACTAGCGCCAATGAGCAGTTCTTC
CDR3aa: CASRSTSANEQFF

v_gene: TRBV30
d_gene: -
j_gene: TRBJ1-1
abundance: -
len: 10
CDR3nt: TGTGCCGGGGGTTACACCGCGCCTTTCTTT
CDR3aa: CAGGYTAPFF

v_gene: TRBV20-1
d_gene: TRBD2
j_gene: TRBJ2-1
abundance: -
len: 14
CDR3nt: TGCAGTGCTAGTGGCGGGAGGGATTACAATGAGCAGTTCTTC
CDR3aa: CSASGGRDYNEQFF

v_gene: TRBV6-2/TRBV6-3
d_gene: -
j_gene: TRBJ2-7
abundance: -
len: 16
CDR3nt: TGTGCCAGCAGTTACTCCGCGACAGGATTGTCCTACGAGCAGTACTTC
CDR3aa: CASSYSATGLSYEQYF

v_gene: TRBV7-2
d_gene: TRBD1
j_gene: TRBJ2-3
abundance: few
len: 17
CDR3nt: TGTGCCAGCAGCTCCTCGACGACCGGGACAGGGACAGATACGCAGTATTTT
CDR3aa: CASSSSTTGTGTDTQYF

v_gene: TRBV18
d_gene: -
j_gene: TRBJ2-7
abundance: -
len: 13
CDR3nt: TGTGCCAGCTCACCACCAGATCTCTACGAGCAGTACTTC
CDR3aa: CASSPPDLYEQYF

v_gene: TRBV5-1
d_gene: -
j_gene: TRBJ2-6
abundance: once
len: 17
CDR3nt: TGCGCCAGCAGCTTTGCCCCGGGACGCTCTGGGGCCAACGTCCTGACTTTC
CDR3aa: CASSFAPGRSGANVLTF

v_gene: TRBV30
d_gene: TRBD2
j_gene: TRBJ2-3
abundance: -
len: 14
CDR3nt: TGTGCCTGCGACCAGCGGGGGGGCCAAGATACGCAGTATTTT
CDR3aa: CACDQRGGQDTQYF

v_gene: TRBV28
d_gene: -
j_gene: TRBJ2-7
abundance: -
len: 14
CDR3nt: TGTGCCAGCCGAAGCCTGGACAGATCCTACGAGCAGTACTTC
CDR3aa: CASRSLDRSYEQYF

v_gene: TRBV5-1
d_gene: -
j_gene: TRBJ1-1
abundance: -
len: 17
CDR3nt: TGCGCCAGCAGCTTAACCAACCCAACGGACGGGAACACTGAAGCTTTCTTT
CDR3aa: CASSLTNPTDGNTEAFF

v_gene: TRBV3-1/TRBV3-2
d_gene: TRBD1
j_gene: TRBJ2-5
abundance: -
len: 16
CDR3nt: TGTGCCAGCAGCCAAGGGGCGACAGGGCTGGGGGAGACCCAGTACTTC
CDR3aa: CASSQGATGLGETQYF